A selection of T cell receptor beta chains follows, all from one sample in a study of shared clonotypes between healthy human individuals. Data came from immunoSEQ multiplex PCR; TCRdb stores just in-frame clones and leaves some out. The sample shows 950,000 to 1,200,000 clones, roughly 77% of them seen only once. Sequenced material: memory CD4+ T cells from PBMCs. The source of these receptors is a man aged 18 to 29 in good health. Some clones in this sample may be carry-over from other donors' samples. Both conserved end residues are part of each CDR3. D genes are given only for firm matches. Clone size is given for some rows only: seen once, a few or many times, or a class if the clone is expanded.

j_gene	abundance	d_gene	v_gene	CDR3nt	CDR3aa
TRBJ2-3	NA	TRBD2	TRBV5-6	TGTGCCAGCAGCAAAATAGCGGGAGGGCCGAAAGATACGCAGTATTTT	CASSKIAGGPKDTQYF
TRBJ2-7	NA	TRBD1	TRBV30	TGTGCCTGGAGTGAGGGGACAGCCCCCTACGAGCAGTACTTC	CAWSEGTAPYEQYF
TRBJ1-5	NA	TRBD1	TRBV7-8	TGTGCCAGCAGCTTAGCGGGGACAGGGGGCTGGCAGCCCCAGCATTTT	CASSLAGTGGWQPQHF
TRBJ1-1	NA	NA	TRBV25-1	TGTGCCAGCAGTGATCCCGGACGGGGGAACACTGAAGCTTTCTTT	CASSDPGRGNTEAFF
TRBJ1-3	NA	NA	TRBV10-2	TGCGCCAGTCGGGGGCTCTCTGGAAACACCATATATTTT	CASRGLSGNTIYF
TRBJ1-1	few	NA	TRBV4-3	TGCGCCAGCAGCCAGGGACGGAGAAACACTGAAGCTTTCTTT	CASSQGRRNTEAFF
TRBJ2-1	NA	TRBD2	TRBV11-2	TGTGCCAGCAGCTCCCCCAGGGCGGGAGATGGTGAGCAGTTCTTC	CASSSPRAGDGEQFF
TRBJ1-1	NA	NA	TRBV6-1	TGTGCCAGCAAGGGTACCCAGATGAACACTGAAGCTTTCTTT	CASKGTQMNTEAFF
TRBJ1-4	NA	NA	TRBV2	TGTGCCAGCAGTGGGATCGAGGGCCATGAAAAACTGTTTTTT	CASSGIEGHEKLFF
TRBJ2-3	NA	TRBD2	TRBV19	TGTGCCAGTAGTAGACATCCGGGACTAGCGGGAGGGCCAGATACGCAGTATTTT	CASSRHPGLAGGPDTQYF
TRBJ1-3	NA	NA	TRBV11-2	TGTGCCAGCAGCAGGGGACCGATCTCTGGAAACACCATATATTTT	CASSRGPISGNTIYF
TRBJ1-1	NA	NA	TRBV4-3	TGCGCCAGCAGCCAAGATCGGCGGGGGGGCACTGAAGCTTTCTTT	CASSQDRRGGTEAFF
TRBJ2-1	NA	NA	TRBV11-3	TGTGCCAGCAGCTCCTCAGGTGGCAATGAGCAGTTCTTC	CASSSSGGNEQFF
TRBJ1-1	NA	NA	TRBV18	TGTGCCAGCTCACGGGGAGGGCAGACGAACACTGAAGCTTTCTTT	CASSRGGQTNTEAFF
TRBJ2-5	NA	NA	TRBV7-9	TGTGCCAGCAGCTTAGACAGGGGAGGCGAGACCCAGTACTTC	CASSLDRGGETQYF
TRBJ1-2	NA	NA	TRBV9	TGTGCCAGCAGCGTAGGCGAGGACAGCCCTGAAGTGAACTATGGCTACACCTTC	CASSVGEDSPEVNYGYTF
TRBJ2-2	NA	NA	TRBV27	TGTGCCAGCAGTTTTCGGGCAGGGCCACCCACCGGGGAGCTGTTTTTT	CASSFRAGPPTGELFF
TRBJ1-2	NA	NA	TRBV28	TGTGCCAGCAGTTTGGTTGGGGGCGGGTTCCATGGCTACACCTTC	CASSLVGGGFHGYTF
TRBJ1-1	NA	TRBD1	TRBV9	TGTGCCAGCAGCGCGCCACAGGGGGCGGACACTGAAGCTTTCTTT	CASSAPQGADTEAFF
TRBJ1-5	NA	NA	TRBV5-1	TGCGCCAGCAGTAAGGGCCCGACTCAGCCCCAGCATTTT	CASSKGPTQPQHF
TRBJ1-3	few	NA	TRBV4-1	TGCGCCAGCAGCCAAGCCCCGGGGGGGGCGACGGGAAACACCATATATTTT	CASSQAPGGATGNTIYF
TRBJ2-3	NA	NA	TRBV12-5	TGTGCTAGTGGTTTGGCCCCCCTCAACAGGGATGTTATGGATACGCAGTATTTT	CASGLAPLNRDVMDTQYF
TRBJ2-2	NA	NA	TRBV6-1	TGTGCCAGCAGTCCGGGACAGGAGTCACCGGGGGGGCTGTTTTTT	CASSPGQESPGGLFF
TRBJ2-1	NA	TRBD2	TRBV7-9	TGTGCCAGCAGCTTAAGAGGACTAGACTACAATGAGCAGTTCTTC	CASSLRGLDYNEQFF
TRBJ1-3	few	NA	TRBV27	TGTGCCAGCAGCACCACCGGGACAAATATCAACACCATATATTTT	CASSTTGTNINTIYF
TRBJ1-5	NA	NA	TRBV7-2	TGTGCCAGCAGCTTAGTAGGCGGGCCCAATCAGCCCCAGCATTTT	CASSLVGGPNQPQHF
TRBJ1-1	NA	NA	TRBV7-2	TGTGCCAGCAGCTGGGGGAGGACTGAAGCTTTCTTT	CASSWGRTEAFF
TRBJ2-7	NA	TRBD1	TRBV28	TGTGGCGCAGGGGGCGCAGACTACGAGCAGTACTTC	CGAGGADYEQYF
TRBJ1-5	NA	NA	TRBV9	TGTGCCAGCAGCGTACACGACAATCAGCCCCAGCATTTT	CASSVHDNQPQHF
TRBJ2-7	few	NA	TRBV6-1	TGTGCCAGCAGTGAAGCGGGGGACCTATACGAGCAGTACTTC	CASSEAGDLYEQYF
TRBJ2-7	NA	TRBD2	TRBV5-1	TGCGCCAGCAGCTTGGGACTAGCGGGAGAGGAGCAGTACTTC	CASSLGLAGEEQYF
TRBJ1-2	NA	TRBD1	TRBV9	TGTGCCAGCGGACAGGCCACAAAATATGGCTACACCTTC	CASGQATKYGYTF
TRBJ1-3	NA	NA	TRBV7-8	TGTGCCAGCAGCCCCTCCACGGGCGGGGGAAACACCATATATTTT	CASSPSTGGGNTIYF
TRBJ2-5	NA	TRBD2	TRBV5-1	TGCGCCACCAACGAACGGACTAGCGGCCAAGAGACCCAGTACTTC	CATNERTSGQETQYF
TRBJ1-5	NA	TRBD1	TRBV28	TGTGCCAGCGGACTTTCCAGGGGGGTGGGACAGCCCCAGCATTTT	CASGLSRGVGQPQHF
TRBJ2-7	NA	TRBD1	TRBV28	TGTGCCAGCAGCGCTAGGTATTCCGGGACAGTCTACGAGCAGTACTTC	CASSARYSGTVYEQYF
TRBJ2-7	NA	TRBD2	TRBV4-2	TGTGCCAGCAGCCAAGATAGACTTGGACTAGCGGGAGAGACCTACGAGCAGTACTTC	CASSQDRLGLAGETYEQYF
TRBJ2-7	NA	TRBD2	TRBV5-1	TGCGCCAGCAGCTTGACTAGCGGGGCCGGCTACGAGCAGTACTTC	CASSLTSGAGYEQYF
TRBJ2-3	NA	TRBD2	TRBV7-6	TGTGCCAGCAGCCCCCAGGCGGGAGGGCCGGATACGCAGTATTTT	CASSPQAGGPDTQYF
TRBJ2-7	NA	NA	TRBV30	TGTGCCTGGAGTTTATCCGGGACGTCCTTCGAGCAGTACTTC	CAWSLSGTSFEQYF
TRBJ2-5	many	NA	TRBV27	TGTGCCAGCGGCTTAATGCCCCAGTACTTC	CASGLMPQYF
TRBJ2-7	NA	TRBD2	TRBV4-2	TGTGCCAGCAGCCAAGATCGTGGACAGGGAAAAGCGGGAGGGGGCTACGAGCAGTACTTC	CASSQDRGQGKAGGGYEQYF
TRBJ2-2	NA	NA	TRBV19	TGTGCCAGTAGTATTTCCAGGCAGGCCGGGGAGCTGTTTTTT	CASSISRQAGELFF
TRBJ1-1	NA	TRBD1	TRBV6-6	TGTGCCAGCAGGGGGACAGGGGGCTTAGACACTGAAGCTTTCTTT	CASRGTGGLDTEAFF
TRBJ2-7	few	TRBD1	TRBV28	TGTGCCAGCAGTTTTTTTGGGGACAGGGCCTACGAGCAGTACTTC	CASSFFGDRAYEQYF
TRBJ1-1	NA	TRBD1	TRBV5-1	TGCGCCAGCAGCCCGGGACAGGGCAACACTGAAGCTTTCTTT	CASSPGQGNTEAFF
TRBJ2-2	NA	NA	TRBV7-9	TGTGCCAGCCAGGGTGGGGGGTCGAACACCGGGGAGCTGTTTTTT	CASQGGGSNTGELFF